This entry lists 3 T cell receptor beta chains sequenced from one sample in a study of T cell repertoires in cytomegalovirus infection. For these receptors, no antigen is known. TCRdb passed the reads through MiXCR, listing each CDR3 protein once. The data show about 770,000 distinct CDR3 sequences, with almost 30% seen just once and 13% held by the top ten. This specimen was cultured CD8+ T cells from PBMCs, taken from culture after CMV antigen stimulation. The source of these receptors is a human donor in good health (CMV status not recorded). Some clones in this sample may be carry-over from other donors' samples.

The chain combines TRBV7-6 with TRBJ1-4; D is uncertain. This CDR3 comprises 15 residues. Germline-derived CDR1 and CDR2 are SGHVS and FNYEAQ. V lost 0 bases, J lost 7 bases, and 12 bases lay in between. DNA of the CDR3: TGTGCCAGCAGCTTAGCGATAACTACAATTGAAAAACTGTTTTTT. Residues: CASSLAITTIEKLFF.

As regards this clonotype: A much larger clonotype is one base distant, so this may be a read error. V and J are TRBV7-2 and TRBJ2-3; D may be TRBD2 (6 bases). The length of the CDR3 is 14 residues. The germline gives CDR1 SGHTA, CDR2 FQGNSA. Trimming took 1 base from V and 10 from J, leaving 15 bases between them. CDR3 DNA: TGTGCCAGCAGCTTAGAGGCGGGGTCCGATTCGCAGTATTTT. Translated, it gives CASSLEAGSDSQYF.

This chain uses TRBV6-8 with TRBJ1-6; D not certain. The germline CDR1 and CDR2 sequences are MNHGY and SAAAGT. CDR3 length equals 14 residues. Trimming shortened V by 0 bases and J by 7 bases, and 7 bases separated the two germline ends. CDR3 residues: CASSYSDGNSPLHF. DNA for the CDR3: TGTGCCAGCAGTTACTCGGACGGCAATTCACCCCTCCACTTT.